The 27 T cell receptor beta chains presented below share a single source sample, sequenced in a study of T cell repertoires in aging, cancer and after chemotherapy. TCR beta rearrangements were amplified from peripheral blood genomic DNA. A mixed TRB-A/B primer pool amplified rearranged TRB by multiplex touch-down PCR. One entry per CDR3 protein, called by TCRdb with MiXCR from the multiplex PCR reads. There are about 5,700 distinct CDR3 sequences in the sample; approximately 39% occur only once, and roughly 44% lies in the top ten. Input material: blood. These receptors all come from a human donor in good health.

The chain employs TRBV29-1 and TRBJ2-1; TRBD2 might be the D (5 bases). There are 19 residues in the CDR3. The V end was cut by 2 bases, the J end by 5 bases, with 28 bases between. The germline CDR1 and CDR2 sequences are SQVTM and ANQGSEA. CDR3 nucleotide sequence: TGCAGCGTTGAAAGGAGGTGGCCCGGTCTGGCTAGCAAAAACAATGAGCAGTTCTTC. Translating gives CSVERRWPGLASKNNEQFF.

This chain connects TRBV19 to TRBJ2-1; 15 bases are a match to TRBD2. V was clipped by 9 bases and J by 4 bases; unmatched bases: 13. The germline V gene encodes CDR1 LNHDA and CDR2 SQIVND (reference sequence). The CDR3 consists of 18 residues. For the CDR3, the DNA is TGTGCCAGCAGCTTGGGACTAGCGGGGGGATGGGGTTACAATGAGCAGTTCTTC. This encodes CASSLGLAGGWGYNEQFF.

This clonotype was observed a few times. The rearrangement uses TRBV19 and TRBJ2-7; 9 bases are shared with TRBD1. The CDR3 contains 16 residues. V trimming: 6 bases; J trimming: 7 bases; junction bases outside the gene matches: 16. CDR1 and CDR2 from the germline V gene are LNHDA and SQIVND (reference sequence). The CDR3 sequence: CASSPEQGALAEEQYF. As DNA, the CDR3 is TGTGCCAGTAGCCCGGAACAGGGGGCCCTTGCGGAGGAGCAGTACTTC.

This chain links TRBV6-2 or TRBV6-3 with TRBJ2-5, with 10 bases fitting TRBD2. Trimming took 2 bases from V and 4 from J; bases not matched to a gene: 7. This CDR3 spans 16 amino acids. The germline CDR1 and CDR2 sequences are MNHEY and SVGEGT. The CDR3 sequence is CASSYEAGGRGETQYF. CDR3 DNA: TGTGCCAGCAGTTACGAAGCGGGGGGGCGCGGAGAGACCCAGTACTTC.

The chain couples TRBV19 to TRBJ1-2; TRBD1 matches 7 bases. Looked up from germline, CDR1 is LNHDA and CDR2 is SQIVND (reference sequence). The CDR3 is 15 amino acids. V trimming: 3 bases; J trimming: 6 bases; junction bases outside the gene matches: 10. The CDR3 sequence: CASSIQAGGLDGYTF. The CDR3 DNA sequence: TGTGCCAGTAGTATTCAAGCAGGGGGGCTGGATGGCTACACCTTC.

This clonotype has more than one count but fewer than ten. CDR3 sequence (DNA): TGTGCCAGCAGCCCTCGGACCTACGAGCAGTACTTC. Its translation is CASSPRTYEQYF. The V and J genes are TRBV6-6 and TRBJ2-7, with D uncertain. Looked up from germline, CDR1 is MNHNY and CDR2 is SVGAGI (reference sequence). V dropped 6 bases and J dropped 2 bases, with 8 bases sitting between them. This CDR3 is built from 12 residues.

This clonotype was seen a few times. The rearrangement joins TRBV19 to TRBJ2-1, with 11 bases aligning to TRBD1. V lost 3 bases and J lost 0; bases outside the gene matches: 7. The CDR3 runs 18 residues. The germline gives CDR1 LNHDA, CDR2 SQIVND (reference sequence). This CDR3 is CASSIWTGGFSSYNEQFF. The CDR3 DNA is TGTGCCAGTAGTATTTGGACAGGGGGCTTTAGCTCCTACAATGAGCAGTTCTTC.

This clonotype is classed as large (0.1 to 1%). J is TRBJ2-5 and V is TRBV12-3 or TRBV12-4, with 10 bases identical to TRBD1. CDR3 length equals 16 residues. The V and J ends lost 4 bases and 2 bases, in that order; junction bases with no gene match: 7. This chain's CDR3 is CASSSVDRGMQETQYF. CDR3 sequence (DNA): TGTGCCAGCAGTTCGGTGGACAGGGGGATGCAAGAGACCCAGTACTTC.

The chain uses TRBV4-3 and TRBJ2-5; 12 nucleotides agree with TRBD1. This CDR3 spans 17 amino acids. CDR1 and CDR2 (germline): LGHNA, YSLEER. The ends lost 0 bases at V and 11 bases at J; junction bases unmatched: 13. The CDR3 sequence: CASSQDQTGQGASGQYF. CDR3 coding DNA: TGCGCCAGCAGCCAAGATCAGACGGGACAGGGGGCCTCGGGGCAGTACTTC.

The CDR3 protein is CASASGGAYKENQETQYF. The CDR3 nucleotides are TGTGCCAGCGCTAGCGGGGGCGCCTATAAGGAAAACCAAGAGACCCAGTACTTC. The rearrangement joins TRBV27 to TRBJ2-5; TRBD2 matches 10 bases. Germline V gives CDR1 MNHEY, CDR2 SMNVEV (reference sequence). The CDR3 covers 18 residues. Trimming at V came to 8 bases and at J to 0 bases, leaving 15 bases not matched to a gene.

The chain couples TRBV27 to TRBJ1-2, with D possibly being TRBD1 (6 bases). The CDR3 spans 15 residues. The germline V gene encodes CDR1 MNHEY and CDR2 SMNVEV (reference sequence). V lost 8 bases and J 4 bases, leaving 20 bases between the germline ends. The CDR3 sequence is CASGPDRRPGYGYTF. The CDR3 nucleotides are TGTGCCAGCGGACCCGACAGGCGACCTGGCTATGGCTACACCTTC.

J is TRBJ1-5 and V is TRBV7-6; the D is unclear. The CDR3 loop spans 15 amino acids. The V gene's germline CDR1 is SGHVS and CDR2 FNYEAQ. V was trimmed by 2 bases and J by 1 base, leaving 9 bases between them. The CDR3 region has the DNA TGTGCCAGCAGCTTAAGGCTCGAGAGCAATCAGCCCCAGCATTTT. This translates into CASSLRLESNQPQHF. Drawing the rest from reference TRBV7-6 and TRBJ1-5, the complete variable domain is GAGVSQSPRYKVTKRGQDVALRCDPISGHVSLYWYRQALGQGPEFLTYFNYEAQQDKSGLPNDRFSAERPEGSISTLTIQRTEQRDSAMYRCASSLRLESNQPQHFGDGTRLSIL.

This clonotype is termed medium-sized. The chain is built from TRBV27 and TRBJ2-3; D is ambiguous. Germline V gene lookup returns CDR1 MNHEY and CDR2 SMNVEV (reference sequence). CDR3 size: 16 residues. Trimming took off 6 bases at V and 3 bases at J, with 19 bases between the two ends. The CDR3 DNA follows: TGTGCCAGCAGATCGGGCCTGCAGGTACGAACAGATACGCAGTATTTT. It codes for CASRSGLQVRTDTQYF.

Details on this clonotype: One end of the junction does not line up with germline, which may come from a read error. J is TRBJ2-7 and V is TRBV4-3; D could derive from TRBD1 or TRBD2 (6 bases each). The CDR3 has 15 residues. Germline CDR1 reads LGHNA; CDR2 reads YSLEER. The CDR3, as DNA: TGTGCCAGCAGCCAAGAGATGGGGGGCCAAGGAGAGCAGTACTTC. Its translation is CASSQEMGGQGEQYF.

This clonotype has just a few counts. CDR3: CATSSWTMDERGETQYF. CDR3 nucleotide sequence: TGTGCCACCAGCAGTTGGACGATGGATGAGCGCGGCGAGACCCAGTACTTC. The V and J genes are TRBV15 and TRBJ2-5, with D unclear. CDR1 is LNHNV, CDR2 YYDKDF, per germline (reference sequence). The length of the CDR3 is 17 residues. Trimming took off 3 bases at V and 5 bases at J, with 22 bases between the two ends.

The chain recombines TRBV12-3 or TRBV12-4 with TRBJ2-2; D call uncertain. V was trimmed by 2 bases and J by 5 bases, leaving 18 bases between them. The CDR3 runs to 17 residues. The CDR3 nucleotides read TGTGCCAGCAGTTTATGGCTTCCCATGAGATGGACCGGGGAGCTGTTTTTT. Translated, it gives CASSLWLPMRWTGELFF.

This chain links TRBV12-3 or TRBV12-4 with TRBJ1-5; perhaps TRBD1 as D (6 bases). The CDR3 has 15 residues. V lost 6 bases and J 0 bases, leaving 12 bases between the germline ends. CDR3 region: CASRGRGYSNQPQHF. In DNA, the CDR3 is TGTGCCAGCAGAGGCAGGGGCTATAGCAATCAGCCCCAGCATTTT.

The table lists this clonotype with a few counts. The chain links TRBV27 to TRBJ2-7; 7 bases agree with TRBD1. The CDR3 loop spans 15 amino acids. CDR1 and CDR2 from the germline V gene are MNHEY and SMNVEV (reference sequence). After removal of 6 bases from V and 0 bases from J, the junction contained 8 bases not matched to a gene. The CDR3 reads CASRPTGAGSYEQYF. The CDR3 nucleotides are TGTGCCAGCAGACCAACAGGGGCGGGCTCCTACGAGCAGTACTTC.

The chain recombines TRBV19 with TRBJ1-3; D remains ambiguous. CDR1 LNHDA and CDR2 SQIVND come from the germline V gene (reference sequence). V was shortened by 7 bases and J by 0 bases, with 19 bases between the two germline ends. The length of the CDR3 is 17 residues. The CDR3 nucleotides are TGTGCCAGTAAGAGTCGGCGGACCCTCAGCTCTGGAAACACCATATATTTT. This codes for CASKSRRTLSSGNTIYF.

V gene TRBV5-6 combines with J gene TRBJ1-1; weak D call: TRBD1 (6 bases). The CDR3 is 12 amino acids. The V end was cut by 0 bases, the J end by 7 bases, with 7 bases between. In germline, CDR1 is SGHDT, CDR2 YYEEEE. The CDR3 loop reads CASSLGQVEAFF. CDR3 DNA: TGTGCCAGCAGCTTGGGACAGGTTGAAGCTTTCTTT. Filled out from reference TRBV5-6 and TRBJ1-1, the complete variable domain reads DAGVTQSPTHLIKTRGQQVTLRCSPKSGHDTVSWYQQALGQGPQFIFQYYEEEERQRGNFPDRFSGHQFPNYSSELNVNALLLGDSALYLCASSLGQVEAFFGQGTRLTVV.

The V and J genes are TRBV5-1 and TRBJ2-2; no clear D. This CDR3 region has 16 residues. In germline, CDR1 is SGHRS, CDR2 YFSETQ. V was clipped by 4 bases and J by 6 bases, with 19 bases between them. The DNA for the CDR3 is TGCGCCAGCAGCGTAAGAACAGCAGAACAAGCCGGGGAGCTGTTTTTT. Residues: CASSVRTAEQAGELFF.

This clonotype was seen a few times. The chain carries TRBV12-3 or TRBV12-4 and TRBJ2-2, with TRBD2 matching 8 bases. CDR3 length equals 15 residues. The ends lost 4 bases at V and 3 bases at J; junction bases unmatched: 4. This CDR3 reads CASSYGGGYTGELFF. The CDR3 DNA is TGTGCCAGCAGTTACGGGGGGGGGTACACCGGGGAGCTGTTTTTT.

The J gene is TRBJ2-1, the V gene TRBV19, with TRBD2 matching over 10 bases. Unmatched junction bases numbered 5, after V lost 6 bases and J lost 0 bases. The CDR3 length is 16 residues. CDR1 and CDR2 (germline): LNHDA, SQIVND (reference sequence). The CDR3 region is CASRVAGGTSYNEQFF. DNA for the CDR3: TGTGCCAGTAGAGTAGCGGGGGGCACCTCCTACAATGAGCAGTTCTTC.

This clonotype has just a few counts. One junction end disagrees with the germline gene, perhaps due to a read error. The V call is TRBV6-6, the J call TRBJ2-6, with D unclear. CDR3 size: 14 residues. From germline, CDR1 is MNHNY and CDR2 SVGAGI (reference sequence). The CDR3 loop reads CASKSPVGANVLTF. The DNA of the CDR3 is TGCGCCAGCAAAAGTCCAGTTGGGGCCAACGTCCTGACTTTC.

V gene TRBV6-2 or TRBV6-3 combines with J gene TRBJ1-1; 12 bases are shared with TRBD1. Trimming took 0 bases from V and 0 from J; bases not matched to a gene: 11. CDR1 is MNHEY and CDR2 is SVGEGT in the germline V gene. This CDR3 is built from 20 residues. The CDR3 sequence is CASSYSILGTGGRMNTEAFF. CDR3 nucleotides: TGTGCCAGCAGTTACTCGATACTTGGGACAGGGGGCCGTATGAACACTGAAGCTTTCTTT.

This clonotype appeared a few times. This sequence joins TRBV18 and TRBJ2-3; a weak D match, TRBD2 (6 bases). CDR1 and CDR2 from the germline V gene are KGHSH and LQKENI. The CDR3 runs to 14 residues. V lost 0 bases to trimming and J lost 5 bases, with 9 bases between them. Written as DNA, the CDR3 is TGTGCCAGCTCACCACCAGGAGGGTTAGATACGCAGTATTTT. This codes for CASSPPGGLDTQYF. The full variable domain, rest sourced from reference TRBV18 and TRBJ2-3, is NAGVMQNPRHLVRRRGQEARLRCSPMKGHSHVYWYRQLPEEGLKFMVYLQKENIIDESGMPKERFSAEFPKEGPSILRIQQVVRGDSAAYFCASSPPGGLDTQYFGPGTRLTVL.

V gene TRBV7-6 combines with J gene TRBJ1-6, with D possibly matching TRBD1 (5 bases). Germline loops: CDR1 SGHVS, CDR2 FNYEAQ. The V and J ends lost 5 bases and 10 bases respectively, with 12 bases between them. This CDR3 spans 13 amino acids. CDR3 DNA: TGTGCCAGCAGCCTCTGGCAGGGCTCACCCCTCCACTTT. Its translation: CASSLWQGSPLHF.